This TCR beta chain was obtained from a study of beta chain features in type 1 diabetes (dated by TCRdb to the late 2010s). General notes on the study: No differences in mean age, gender distribution, total cell number or subset yield were found between patients and healthy donors. A total of 85 million to 110 million sorted cells were examined across all samples, and RNA yield correlated strongly with the number of cells per subset. The study compared the TCRB repertoires of sorted circulating CD4+ T cell subsets in recently diagnosed type 1 diabetes patients with those in matched healthy donors. Regulatory and stem cell-like memory subsets were isolated from only 8 patients and about 8 healthy donors, whereas naive and central memory subsets came from all 30 or so donors. Points the paper makes about the study in general: In all four CD4+ subsets, TCRB CDR3 length was moderately but significantly shorter in type 1 diabetes patients. Because cDNA was sequenced instead of genomic DNA, activated cells with high expression could be over-represented, although the groups did not differ in activation or CD3 levels. HLA sub-analyses involved small numbers of individuals, so any influence of HLA type on TCRB rearrangement remained unresolved. PCR might favor shorter templates, but patient and control samples were amplified and corrected together, so any skew would affect both groups equally. Naive, central memory and regulatory TCRB repertoires appeared more similar among patients than among healthy donors. At VDJ recombination sites, type 1 diabetes patients had fewer insertions and more deleted nucleotides, which implies abnormalities in thymic rearrangement.

From each donor, a single peripheral blood sample of about 110 mL on average was drawn into heparinised tubes. Using a panel that included CD45RO, CCR7, CD25, CD127, CD95 and CD27, naive, central memory, regulatory and stem cell-like memory CD4+ T cells were sorted on a BD FACSAria II. All sorted populations exceeded 95% purity. PBMCs were isolated right away by Lymphoprep density gradient centrifugation and were stained directly, without culture. To minimize batch effects, samples were stained and sorted in pairs, one healthy donor with one patient per experiment. Only a few counts were recorded for this clone. The specificity of this receptor is unknown. Base qualities were left out, and no much larger clone turns up one base away. The High Capacity cDNA Reverse Transcription Kit was used to reverse transcribe all of the isolated RNA, meaning that expressed TCRB transcripts were what got sequenced. Deep immunoSEQ sequencing was applied to naive, central memory and regulatory T cell samples, giving an average of roughly 3.5 million total reads per sample. After sorted cells were lysed in RLT buffer, RNA was extracted with DNase-treated RNeasy Micro or Mini kits, with the choice depending on cell number. To prevent cross-contamination, every cell subset was processed on its own, while patient and healthy donor samples were processed together. The immunoSEQ multiplex PCR was used to amplify TCRB sequences from cDNA, yielding 87-bp fragments that span the CDR3 region. Amplicons were sequenced on the Illumina HiSeq platform. Per the source publication's procedure: Synthetic template baselines were used to correct PCR bias computationally, reads within Hamming distance 2 were collapsed together, and singletons that could not be merged were discarded. By aligning reads against IMGT, V, D and J genes, CDR3 length, and insertions or deletions at six rearrangement sites were assigned. Within each subset, clonotype counts were normalized to sorted cell number, after which true diversity and Gini coefficients were computed with the tcR R package. Repertoire sharing was quantified using the overlap coefficient calculated on TCRB nucleotide sequences. Out-of-frame TCRB sequences from naive cells were analyzed as a proxy for the pre-selection repertoire. Sourced from immuneACCESS, this table was stored by TCRdb with only in-frame sequences that have V and J called. A share of the clones is absent; for the studies checked, an unresolved V gene accounts for under half, and the remainder has no known explanation. Clonal size and the V and J genes are those of that table, whereas D and trimming came from the DNA. The sample profile shows 900,000 or so clones; about a sixth of them were found once. Of the sample, around 0.02% falls within the top ten clones.

CDR3 length: 15 amino acids, cysteine to phenylalanine. CDR3 DNA is the only sequence kept; it has 45 bases, read in frame from the first base. Relative to germline, V is 4 bases shorter and J is 5 bases shorter, with 16 bases between their ends. Based on the germline V gene, the CDR1 and CDR2 sequences are SGHRS and YFSETQ. Input material: naive CD4+ T cells from blood. The cell subset or site label corresponds to: true naive CD4+ T cells. This receptor was taken from a woman aged 18-29 years in good health. Recombination connected TRBV5-1 to TRBJ2-1; too little of a D gene remains to name it. The CDR3 reads as follows: CASSPIPGPDNEQFF. In nucleotides, the sequence is TGCGCCAGCAGCCCAATTCCGGGCCCAGACAATGAGCAGTTCTTC.